This T cell receptor (beta chain) was sequenced in a study of blood T cell repertoires in COVID-19. Study as a whole: Both acute and convalescent COVID-19 samples were obtained from the United States, Italy and Spain. The analysed material was cDNA or gDNA that came from T cells, B-cell-depleted T cells, or PBMCs.

In germline, CDR1 is ENHRY, CDR2 SYGVKD. Trimming cost V 11 bases and J 3 bases; bases outside gene matches: 8. The CDR3 spans 13 residues. In the original processing: Reference gene primer amplification gave estimated nucleated cell counts. Assay: immunoSEQ multiplex PCR; the TCRdb copy retains only in-frame clones and omits some. V and J calls and clone size come straight from that table; D and trimming were deduced from the DNA. In the table there are some 250,000 clones, 88% of which are singletons. This TCR derives from a woman aged 25 to 39 with acute or convalescent COVID-19. The rearrangement joins TRBV10-3 to TRBJ2-5, with 8 bases matching TRBD1. Material: peripheral blood. The CDR3 is CASRTGPKETQYF. CDR3 DNA: TGTGCCTCAAGGACAGGGCCTAAAGAGACCCAGTACTTC.